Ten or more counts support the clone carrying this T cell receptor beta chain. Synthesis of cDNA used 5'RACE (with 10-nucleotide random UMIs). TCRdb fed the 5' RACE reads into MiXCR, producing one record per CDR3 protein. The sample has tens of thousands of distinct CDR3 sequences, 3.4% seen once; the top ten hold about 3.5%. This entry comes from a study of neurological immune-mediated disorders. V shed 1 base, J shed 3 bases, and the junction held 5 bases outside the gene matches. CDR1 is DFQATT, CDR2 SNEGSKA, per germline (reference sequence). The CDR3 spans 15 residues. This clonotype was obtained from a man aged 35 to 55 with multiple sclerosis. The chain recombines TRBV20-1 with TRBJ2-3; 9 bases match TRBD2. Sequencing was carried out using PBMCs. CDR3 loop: CSARGSGSGTDTQYF. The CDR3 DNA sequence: TGCAGTGCTAGAGGTAGCGGGAGTGGGACAGATACGCAGTATTTT.